The 30 T cell receptor beta chains listed next were all sequenced from one sample in a study of breast tumors, draining lymph nodes, adjacent tissues (dated by TCRdb to 2016 to 2017). The method behind the library was multiplex PCR. This sample was sequenced with an Illumina HiSeq 2000. TCRdb redid the processing of the public reads, applying fastp at Q25 and MiXCR, and retained in-frame beta chains. Rows with one shared CDR3 protein collapse into an entry with the most common genes and DNA. In this sample the table shows 150,000 to 200,000 distinct CDR3 sequences, approximately 30% of which occur a single time. 3.8% of the sample belongs to the ten largest clones. Lymph node samples came from the axillary draining lymph nodes of breast cancer patients. Sequences were obtained from axillary lymph node tissue. The receptors come from a female donor with breast cancer. Some clones in this sample may be carry-over from other donors' samples.

With regard to this clonotype: A single base separates this from a much larger clone, so it may be a read error. The V and J genes are TRBV27 and TRBJ1-2; 7 bases align to TRBD1. Germline lookup yields CDR1 MNHEY and CDR2 SMNVEV (reference sequence). There are 14 residues in the CDR3. CDR3 in DNA: TGTGCCAGCAGCACTAGACAGGGCCACTATGGCTGCACCTTC. It codes for CASSTRQGHYGCTF.

This clonotype came up many times. The CDR3 protein is CAISTPGTGGNIQYF. In nucleotides, the CDR3 is TGTGCCATCAGCACACCCGGGACAGGGGGAAACATTCAGTACTTC. The genes are TRBV10-3 and TRBJ2-4; TRBD1 aligns across 11 bases. Losses at the gene ends were 6 bases for V and 6 bases for J; bases not matched to a gene: 7. CDR3 length: 15 residues. Germline V lookup: CDR1 ENHRY, CDR2 SYGVKD.

The chain recombines TRBV25-1 with TRBJ1-2, with a weak D call TRBD1 (5 bases). Germline V gene sequence: CDR1 MGHDK, CDR2 SYGVNS. The ends were cut back, 8 bases at V and 4 bases at J, with 26 bases in the middle. This CDR3 comprises 17 residues. Here the CDR3 DNA reads TGTGCCAGCGGCCGATGTCTTATGGCGTGGGGCTCCTATGGCTACACCTTC. Encoded protein: CASGRCLMAWGSYGYTF.

Many counts were recorded for this clonotype. V is TRBV4-3 and J is TRBJ2-7, with D perhaps given as TRBD1 or TRBD2 (5 bases each). The ends were cut back, 3 bases at V and 2 bases at J, with 20 bases in the middle. The germline V gene has CDR1 LGHNA and CDR2 YSLEER. This CDR3 is built from 17 residues. CDR3 nucleotides: TGCGCCAGCAGCCAGGCGTCGGGGACGGGTGCCACCTACGAGCAGTACTTC. Protein product: CASSQASGTGATYEQYF.

In this sample, this clonotype turned up a few times. This sequence joins TRBV19 and TRBJ1-1; tentatively, D is TRBD1 (6 bases). Deletions cut 5 bases from V and 1 base from J, with 11 bases between. Germline V gene data show CDR1 as LNHDA and CDR2 as SQIVND (reference sequence). This CDR3 spans 14 amino acids. CDR3 sequence (DNA): TGTGCCAGTAGTGAAACAGGGAGGAACACTGAAGCTTTCTTT. Protein: CASSETGRNTEAFF.

J is TRBJ1-2 and V is TRBV29-1; D unresolved. The CDR3 length is 12 residues. Germline CDR1 is SQVTM and CDR2 is ANQGSEA. V was trimmed by 5 bases and J by 0 bases, leaving 7 bases between them. CDR3 sequence reads: CSVYGANYGYTF. In nucleotides, the CDR3 is TGCAGCGTTTATGGTGCTAACTATGGCTACACCTTC.

A few counts support this clonotype. Since a much larger clone is just one base distant, this may be a read error. V usage is TRBV20-1 and J usage is TRBJ2-1; D unresolved. This CDR3 is built from 14 residues. CDR1 and CDR2 (germline): DFQATT, SNEGSKA (reference sequence). The V end was cut by 3 bases, the J end by 10 bases, with 19 bases between. For the CDR3, the DNA is TGCAGTGCTAGGCCGGCCCAGGCCCTTCCGGAGCAGTTCTTC. Residues: CSARPAQALPEQFF.

This clonotype showed up many times. The CDR3 DNA reads TGTGCCACCAGTGATTGCCCGGGACAGGGGTATGTGGGCAATCAGCCCCAGCATTTT. It encodes CATSDCPGQGYVGNQPQHF. The chain joins TRBV24-1 to TRBJ1-5; 10 nucleotides line up with TRBD1. Germline CDR1 reads KGHDR; CDR2 reads SFDVKD. V shed 2 bases and J 2 bases; nucleotides not matched to a gene: 11. The CDR3 has 19 amino acids.

This clonotype was recorded at least ten times. The chain joins TRBV10-1 to TRBJ2-5; perhaps TRBD1 as D (6 bases). V dropped 5 bases and J dropped 0 bases, with 13 bases sitting between them. CDR3 length: 15 residues. CDR1 and CDR2 from the germline V gene are WNHNN and SYGVQD (reference sequence). The CDR3 spells CASSRRDIYQETQYF. Written as DNA, the CDR3 is TGCGCCAGCAGTAGACGGGACATTTACCAAGAGACCCAGTACTTC.

This clonotype came up a few times. V gene TRBV6-6 combines with J gene TRBJ1-1; the match to TRBD1 covers 7 bases. Germline assignment: CDR1 MNHNY and CDR2 SVGAGI (reference sequence). The CDR3 runs 15 residues. The ends lost 2 bases at V and 5 bases at J; junction bases unmatched: 8. The CDR3 DNA follows: TGTGCCAGCAGTTACACCCGACAGGGCTTGACTGAAGCTTTCTTT. Residues: CASSYTRQGLTEAFF.

This clonotype occurred many times. The V gene is TRBV19, the J gene TRBJ2-5; weak D call: TRBD1 (5 bases). Germline CDR1 reads LNHDA; CDR2 reads SQIVND (reference sequence). This CDR3 has 15 amino acids. V was shortened by 5 bases and J by 7 bases, with 20 bases between the two germline ends. The DNA of the CDR3 is TGTGCCAGTAGTCCGCAGACAGTAGGTTCGCGGACCCAGTACTTC. As protein: CASSPQTVGSRTQYF. The full variable domain, in which reference TRBV19 and TRBJ2-5 provide the parts outside the CDR3, is DGGITQSPKYLFRKEGQNVTLSCEQNLNHDAMYWYRQDPGQGLRLIYYSQIVNDFQKGDIAEGYSVSREKKESFPLTVTSAQKNPTAFYLCASSPQTVGSRTQYFGPGTRLLVL.

Remarks on this clonotype: A much larger clone differs by one base, so this may be a read error. V is TRBV6-6 and J is TRBJ1-2; a weak D match, TRBD1 (5 bases). This CDR3 is built from 17 residues. Trimming took off 5 bases at V and 2 bases at J, with 21 bases between the two ends. Germline CDR1 reads MNHNY; CDR2 reads SVGAGI (reference sequence). The CDR3 DNA reads TGTGCCAGCAGTACACCCTCCGGTGGGGCAGGGAACTATGGCTACACCTTC. It encodes CASSTPSGGAGNYGYTF.

Comment on this clonotype: A much larger clone lies one base from this, so it may be a read error. CDR3 in amino acids: CSALDIKSGAGVGEQFF. In DNA, the CDR3 is TGCAGTGCACTAGATATAAAGTCAGGAGCGGGGGTTGGGGAGCAGTTCTTC. This chain links TRBV20-1 with TRBJ2-1; TRBD2 aligns across 8 bases. The CDR3 is 17 residues long. V trimming: 6 bases; J trimming: 10 bases; junction bases outside the gene matches: 23. CDR1 is DFQATT, CDR2 SNEGSKA, per germline (reference sequence).

This sequence joins TRBV29-1 and TRBJ2-5; possible D gene TRBD2, 5 bases. The ends were cut back, 6 bases at V and 5 bases at J, with 13 bases in the middle. Germline-derived CDR1 and CDR2 are SQVTM and ANQGSEA. The CDR3 has 12 residues. The CDR3 coding sequence is TGCAGCGTAGATGGGTCGGGGGAGACCCAGTACTTC. It encodes CSVDGSGETQYF.

This clonotype was counted many times. The chain carries TRBV5-1 and TRBJ1-2, with 10 bases matching TRBD1. The V and J ends lost 0 bases and 6 bases, in that order; junction bases with no gene match: 5. CDR1 is SGHRS and CDR2 is YFSETQ in the germline V gene. The CDR3 loop spans 15 amino acids. The CDR3: CASSLGDRGTHGYTF. The CDR3 DNA is TGCGCCAGCAGCTTGGGGGACAGGGGCACCCATGGCTACACCTTC.

The chain couples TRBV6-5 to TRBJ1-3; TRBD1 agrees at 10 bases. The CDR3 consists of 15 residues. Germline lookup yields CDR1 MNHEY and CDR2 SVGAGI. J gave up 8 bases and V 5 bases, and 9 bases lay outside the gene matches. CDR3 amino acids: CASSMTGGYGYTIYF. The DNA of the CDR3 is TGTGCCAGCAGTATGACAGGGGGCTATGGCTACACCATATATTTT.

On this clonotype: With a much larger clone just one base away, this may be a read error. Without the conserved terminal phenylalanine or tryptophan, this CDR3 likely stems from a read error. The chain uses TRBV7-2 and TRBJ2-5, with 8 nucleotides matching TRBD1. The CDR3 is 14 residues long. Germline CDR1 reads SGHTA; CDR2 reads FQGNSA. Trimming cost V 8 bases and J 7 bases; bases outside gene matches: 12. The CDR3 sequence: CASGLTDRGGTQYL. CDR3 bases: TGTGCCAGCGGTTTAACTGACAGGGGAGGGACCCAGTACCTC.

The chain carries TRBV30 and TRBJ1-6, with no clear D. V shed 4 bases and J shed 5 bases, with 12 bases lying between them. CDR3 length equals 14 residues. Looked up from germline, CDR1 is GTSNPN and CDR2 is SVGIG (reference sequence). CDR3: CAWTREKHNSPLHF. The CDR3 DNA sequence: TGTGCCTGGACCCGGGAAAAACATAATTCACCCCTCCACTTT.

This clonotype was counted many times. The CDR3 protein is CASRKTRESSYEQYF. As DNA, the CDR3 is TGTGCCAGCAGAAAGACCCGAGAGAGCTCCTACGAGCAGTACTTC. The V gene is TRBV6-5, the J gene TRBJ2-7; D remains unclear. Germline CDR1 and CDR2: MNHEY and SVGAGI. The CDR3 loop spans 15 amino acids. V lost 6 bases to trimming and J lost 0 bases, with 15 bases between them.

This clonotype was recorded many times. The chain has TRBV11-2 and TRBJ2-3; 7 bases line up with TRBD2. The length of the CDR3 is 15 residues. CDR1 and CDR2 from the germline V gene are SGHAT and FQNNGV. V lost 4 bases, J lost 4 bases, and 8 bases stayed unmatched. CDR3 in DNA: TGTGCCAGCAGCTCTTTCGGGGGGAGGGCAGATACGCAGTATTTT. This gives the protein CASSSFGGRADTQYF.

With regard to this clonotype: Since a much larger clone is just one base distant, this may be a read error. The chain recombines TRBV20-1 with TRBJ2-5; TRBD1 matches at 10 bases. Per germline, CDR1 DFQATT and CDR2 SNEGSKA (reference sequence). This CDR3 region has 12 residues. The CDR3 loop reads CSATGQGETPYF. CDR3 sequence (DNA): TGCAGTGCTACAGGACAGGGGGAGACCCCGTACTTC.

Remarks on this clonotype: One end of the junction does not line up with germline, which may come from a read error. V is TRBV27 and J is TRBJ1-2; TRBD1 is a possible D gene (5 bases). Germline values: CDR1 MNHEY, CDR2 SMNVEV (reference sequence). The CDR3 sequence is 15 residues long. CDR3 sequence (DNA): TGTGCCAGCAGTTTCCACGACAGCTTTGACTATGGCTTCACCTTC. Translated: CASSFHDSFDYGFTF.

This clonotype showed up many times. V usage is TRBV6-2 or TRBV6-3 and J usage is TRBJ2-5; 8 bases match TRBD2. The CDR3 consists of 15 residues. V shed 2 bases, J shed 4 bases, and the junction held 6 bases outside the gene matches. CDR1 MNHEY and CDR2 SVGEGT come from the germline V gene. CDR3 nucleotide sequence: TGTGCCAGCAGTTACGGCGGGGGGCAGGGAGAGACCCAGTACTTC. Protein product: CASSYGGGQGETQYF.

This clonotype has at least ten counts. V is TRBV7-9 and J is TRBJ2-3, with TRBD2 matching 12 bases. CDR3 size: 13 residues. Per the germline V gene, CDR1 is SEHNR and CDR2 is FQNEAQ (reference sequence). Trimming cost V 5 bases and J 14 bases; bases outside gene matches: 8. This CDR3 reads CASSPTSGRPWYF. For the CDR3, the DNA is TGTGCCAGCAGCCCCACTAGCGGGAGGCCCTGGTATTTT.

This clonotype was seen more than once but under ten times. This chain links TRBV9 with TRBJ1-1; TRBD1 agrees at 11 bases. The CDR3 has 16 residues. The germline V gene encodes CDR1 SGDLS and CDR2 YYNGEE. V shed 0 bases and J 5 bases; nucleotides not matched to a gene: 6. The CDR3 spells CASSVGGTGGRTEAFF. The CDR3 DNA is TGTGCCAGCAGCGTAGGAGGGACAGGGGGTAGAACTGAAGCTTTCTTT.

The J gene is TRBJ1-6, the V gene TRBV12-3 or TRBV12-4; weak D call: TRBD1 (5 bases). The CDR3 loop spans 13 amino acids. Deletions cut 7 bases from V and 6 bases from J, with 10 bases between. This CDR3 is CASTPGGNSPLHF. Written as DNA, the CDR3 is TGTGCCAGCACTCCCGGGGGTAATTCACCCCTCCACTTT.

V and J are TRBV24-1 and TRBJ2-5; D may correspond to TRBD1 or TRBD2 (6 bases each). V lost 7 bases and J 7 bases, leaving 12 bases between the germline ends. This CDR3 is 12 amino acids long. From germline, CDR1 is KGHDR and CDR2 SFDVKD. The chain's CDR3 is CATSFRGGTQYF. Written as DNA, the CDR3 is TGTGCCACCAGCTTCAGGGGAGGGACCCAGTACTTC.

This clonotype was seen ten or more times. Germline and junction disagree at one end, which may indicate a read error. The V and J genes are TRBV6-6 and TRBJ2-5; no definite D call. CDR1 is MNHNY and CDR2 is SVGAGI in the germline V gene (reference sequence). The CDR3 has 12 amino acids. CDR3 residues: CASSHSIETQYF. CDR3 bases: TGTGCCAGCAGTCACTCGATCGAGACCCAGTACTTC.

This clonotype was counted many times. The V and J genes are TRBV20-1 and TRBJ1-2; TRBD1 might be the D (6 bases). The V end lost 3 bases, the J end lost 2 bases, and 19 bases lay between the germline ends. Germline V gene lookup returns CDR1 DFQATT and CDR2 SNEGSKA (reference sequence). The CDR3 extends over 16 amino acids. In DNA, the CDR3 is TGCAGTGCTAGTTACCCAGGGGAAAGGTTCAACTATGGCTACACCTTC. Protein product: CSASYPGERFNYGYTF.

This clonotype came up many times. This chain joins TRBV27 and TRBJ2-5; D gene ambiguous. This CDR3 is 13 amino acids long. Trimming shortened V by 10 bases and J by 5 bases, and 17 bases separated the two germline ends. Germline loops: CDR1 MNHEY, CDR2 SMNVEV (reference sequence). This CDR3 is CATQNLINETQYF. The CDR3, as DNA: TGTGCCACCCAAAACCTTATCAACGAGACCCAGTACTTC.